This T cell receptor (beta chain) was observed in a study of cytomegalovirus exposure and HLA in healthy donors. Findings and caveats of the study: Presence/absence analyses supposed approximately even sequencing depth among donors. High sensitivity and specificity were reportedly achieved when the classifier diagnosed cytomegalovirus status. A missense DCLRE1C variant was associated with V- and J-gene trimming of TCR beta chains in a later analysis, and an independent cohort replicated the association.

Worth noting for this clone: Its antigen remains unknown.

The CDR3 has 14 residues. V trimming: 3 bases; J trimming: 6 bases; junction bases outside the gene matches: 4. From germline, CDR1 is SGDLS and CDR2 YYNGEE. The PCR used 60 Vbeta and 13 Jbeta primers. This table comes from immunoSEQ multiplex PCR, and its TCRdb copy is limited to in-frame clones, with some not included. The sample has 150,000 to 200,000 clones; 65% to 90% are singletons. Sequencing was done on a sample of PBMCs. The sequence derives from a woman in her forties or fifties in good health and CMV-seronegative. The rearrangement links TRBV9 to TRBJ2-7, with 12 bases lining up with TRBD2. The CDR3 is CASSETSGRGEQYF. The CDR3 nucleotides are TGTGCCAGCAGCGAGACTAGCGGGAGAGGCGAGCAGTACTTC.